The 4 T cell receptor beta chains presented below share a single source sample, sequenced in a study of blood T cell repertoires in COVID-19. Using immunoSEQ multiplex PCR, the repertoire was profiled, and TCRdb retains in-frame clones only, with some absent. The sample lists 55,000 to 70,000 clones; around nine tenths were seen once. Sequenced input: peripheral blood. The receptors come from a woman aged 50 to 60 with active or convalescent COVID-19.

CDR3 region: CASSLNSVSTDTQYF. Written as DNA, the CDR3 is TGTGCCAGCAGCTTAAATAGCGTCAGCACAGATACGCAGTATTTT. The V gene is TRBV11-2, the J gene TRBJ2-3, with a possible D match to TRBD2 (5 bases). The germline gives CDR1 SGHAT, CDR2 FQNNGV. V lost 2 bases and J 0 bases, leaving 9 bases between the germline ends. The CDR3 covers 15 residues.

The rearrangement joins TRBV6-4 to TRBJ2-2; 7 nucleotides align to TRBD1. Germline V gene data show CDR1 as MRHNA and CDR2 as SNTAGT. The CDR3 runs to 14 residues. Trimming removed 8 bases from V and 7 bases from J; junction bases left unmatched: 10. This CDR3 is CASAGVQGSGELFF. CDR3 nucleotide sequence: TGTGCCAGCGCCGGAGTACAGGGGAGCGGGGAGCTGTTTTTT.

This chain links TRBV5-8 with TRBJ2-5; 10 nucleotides match TRBD1. V trimming: 0 bases; J trimming: 1 base; junction bases outside the gene matches: 3. The CDR3 is 16 residues long. Germline loops: CDR1 SGHTS, CDR2 YDEGEE. The CDR3 DNA follows: TGTGCCAGCAGCTTGGTCCGGACAGGGGGCCAAGAGACCCAGTACTTC. Translation: CASSLVRTGGQETQYF.

In this sample, this clone turned up a few times. V and J are TRBV11-2 and TRBJ1-2; tentatively, D is TRBD1 (6 bases). V was trimmed by 5 bases and J by 2 bases, leaving 12 bases between them. Germline assignment: CDR1 SGHAT and CDR2 FQNNGV. The CDR3 totals 14 residues. The CDR3 region is CASSTHRENYGYTF. DNA of the CDR3: TGTGCCAGCAGCACACACAGGGAGAACTATGGCTACACCTTC.